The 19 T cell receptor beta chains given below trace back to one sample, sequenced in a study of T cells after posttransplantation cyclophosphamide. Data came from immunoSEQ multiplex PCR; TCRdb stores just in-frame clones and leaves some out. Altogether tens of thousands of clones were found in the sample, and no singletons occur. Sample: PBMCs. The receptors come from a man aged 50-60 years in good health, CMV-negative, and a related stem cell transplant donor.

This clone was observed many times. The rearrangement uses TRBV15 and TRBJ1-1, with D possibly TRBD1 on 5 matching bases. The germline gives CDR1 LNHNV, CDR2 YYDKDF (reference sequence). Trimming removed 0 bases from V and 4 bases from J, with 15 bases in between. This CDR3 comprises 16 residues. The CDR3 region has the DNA TGTGCCACCAGCAGAGATGGAGCAGGGTCGGCCACTGAAGCTTTCTTT. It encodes CATSRDGAGSATEAFF. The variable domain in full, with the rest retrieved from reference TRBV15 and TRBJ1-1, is DAMVIQNPRYQVTQFGKPVTLSCSQTLNHNVMYWYQQKSSQAPKLLFHYYDKDFNNEADTPDNFQSRRPNTSFCFLDIRSPGLGDTAMYLCATSRDGAGSATEAFFGQGTRLTVV.

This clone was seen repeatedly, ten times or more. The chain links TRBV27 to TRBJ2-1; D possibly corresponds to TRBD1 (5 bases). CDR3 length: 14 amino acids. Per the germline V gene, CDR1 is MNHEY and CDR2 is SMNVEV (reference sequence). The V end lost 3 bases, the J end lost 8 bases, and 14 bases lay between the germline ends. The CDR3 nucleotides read TGTGCCAGCAGTTTCTGGGGCGATCTCGATGAGCAGTTCTTC. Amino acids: CASSFWGDLDEQFF.

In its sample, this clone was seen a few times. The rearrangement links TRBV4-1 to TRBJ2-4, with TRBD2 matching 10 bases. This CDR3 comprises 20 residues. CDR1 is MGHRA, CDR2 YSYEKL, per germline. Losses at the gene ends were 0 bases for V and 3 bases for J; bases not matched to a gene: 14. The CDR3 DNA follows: TGCGCCAGCAGCCAAGATCAGCCGTGGCGGAGCGGGGGGGGCAAAAACATTCAGTACTTC. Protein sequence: CASSQDQPWRSGGGKNIQYF.

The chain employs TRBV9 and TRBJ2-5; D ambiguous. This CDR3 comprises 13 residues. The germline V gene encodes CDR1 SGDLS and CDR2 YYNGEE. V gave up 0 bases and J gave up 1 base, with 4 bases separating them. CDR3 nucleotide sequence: TGTGCCAGCAGCGTAGTGGCCCAAGAGACCCAGTACTTC. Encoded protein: CASSVVAQETQYF.

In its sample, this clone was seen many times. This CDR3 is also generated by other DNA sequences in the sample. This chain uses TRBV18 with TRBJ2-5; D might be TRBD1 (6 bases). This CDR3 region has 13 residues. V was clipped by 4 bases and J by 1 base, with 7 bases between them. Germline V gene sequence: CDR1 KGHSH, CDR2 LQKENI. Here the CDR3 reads CASSRDIQETQYF. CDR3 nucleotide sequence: TGTGCCAGCTCACGGGACATCCAAGAGACCCAGTACTTC.

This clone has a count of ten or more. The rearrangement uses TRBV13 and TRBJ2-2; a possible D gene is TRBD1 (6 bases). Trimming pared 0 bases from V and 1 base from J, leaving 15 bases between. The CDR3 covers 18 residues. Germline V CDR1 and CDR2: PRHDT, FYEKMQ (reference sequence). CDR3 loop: CASSLGMVTGWNTGELFF. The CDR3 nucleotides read TGTGCCAGCAGCTTAGGGATGGTGACAGGATGGAACACCGGGGAGCTGTTTTTT.

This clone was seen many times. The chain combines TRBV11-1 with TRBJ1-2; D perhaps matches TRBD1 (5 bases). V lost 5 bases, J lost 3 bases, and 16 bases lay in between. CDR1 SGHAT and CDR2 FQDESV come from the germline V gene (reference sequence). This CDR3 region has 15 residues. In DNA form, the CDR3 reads TGTGCCAGCAGCCAGGGTAGAGGCAGCGACTATGGCTACACCTTC. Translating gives CASSQGRGSDYGYTF.

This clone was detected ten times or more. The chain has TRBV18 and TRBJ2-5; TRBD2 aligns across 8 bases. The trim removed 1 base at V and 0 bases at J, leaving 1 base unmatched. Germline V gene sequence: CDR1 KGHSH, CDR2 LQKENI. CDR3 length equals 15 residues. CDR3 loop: CASSPQRGNQETQYF. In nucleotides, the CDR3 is TGTGCCAGCTCACCACAGCGGGGGAACCAAGAGACCCAGTACTTC.

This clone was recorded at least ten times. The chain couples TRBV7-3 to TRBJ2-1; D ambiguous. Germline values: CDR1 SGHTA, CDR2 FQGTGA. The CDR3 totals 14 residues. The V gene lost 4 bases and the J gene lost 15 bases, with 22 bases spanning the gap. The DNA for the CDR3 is TGTGCCAGCAGCTCAGAAAGACCAGGCTCCGGCCTGTTCTTC. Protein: CASSSERPGSGLFF.

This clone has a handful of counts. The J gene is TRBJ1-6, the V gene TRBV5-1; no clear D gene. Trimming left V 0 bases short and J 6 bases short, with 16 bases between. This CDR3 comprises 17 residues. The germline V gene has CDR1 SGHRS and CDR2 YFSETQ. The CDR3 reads CASSLGLGNEGNSPLHF. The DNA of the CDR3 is TGCGCCAGCAGCTTGGGCCTGGGAAACGAGGGTAATTCACCCCTCCACTTT.

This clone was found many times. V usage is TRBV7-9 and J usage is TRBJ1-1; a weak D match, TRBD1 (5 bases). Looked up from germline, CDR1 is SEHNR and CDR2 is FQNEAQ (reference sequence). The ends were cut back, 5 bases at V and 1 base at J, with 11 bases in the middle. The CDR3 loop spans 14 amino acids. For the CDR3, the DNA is TGTGCCAGCAGCCTACAGGCCCAGAACACTGAAGCTTTCTTT. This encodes CASSLQAQNTEAFF.

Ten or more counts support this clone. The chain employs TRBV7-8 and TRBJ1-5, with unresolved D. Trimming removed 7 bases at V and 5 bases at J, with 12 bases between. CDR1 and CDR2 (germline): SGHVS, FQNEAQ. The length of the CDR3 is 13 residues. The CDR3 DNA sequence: TGTGCCAGCAATTTCCTTCCGGATCAGCCCCAGCATTTT. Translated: CASNFLPDQPQHF.

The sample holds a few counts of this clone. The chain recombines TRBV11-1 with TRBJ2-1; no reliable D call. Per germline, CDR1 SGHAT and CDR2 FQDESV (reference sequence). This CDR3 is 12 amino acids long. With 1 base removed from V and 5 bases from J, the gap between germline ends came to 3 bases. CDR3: CASSLGNNEQFF. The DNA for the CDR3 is TGTGCCAGCAGCTTAGGTAACAATGAGCAGTTCTTC.

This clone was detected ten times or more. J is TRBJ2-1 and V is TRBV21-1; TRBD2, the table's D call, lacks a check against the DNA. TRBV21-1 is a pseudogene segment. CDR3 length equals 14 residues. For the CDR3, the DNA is TGTGCCAGCAACTATGCGGGGGGGATCAATGAGCAGTTCTTC. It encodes CASNYAGGINEQFF.

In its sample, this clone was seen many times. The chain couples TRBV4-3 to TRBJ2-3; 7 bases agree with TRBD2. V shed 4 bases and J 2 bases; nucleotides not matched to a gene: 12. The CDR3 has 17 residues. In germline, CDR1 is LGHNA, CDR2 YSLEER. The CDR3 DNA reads TGCGCCAGCAGCCCCTTCCCCGCCGGGACTACCACAGATACGCAGTATTTT. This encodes CASSPFPAGTTTDTQYF.

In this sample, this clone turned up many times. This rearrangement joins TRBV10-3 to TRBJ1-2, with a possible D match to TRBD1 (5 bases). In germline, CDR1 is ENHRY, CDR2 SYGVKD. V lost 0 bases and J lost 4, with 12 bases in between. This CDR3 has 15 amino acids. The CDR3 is CAISESTRQGYGYTF. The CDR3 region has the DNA TGTGCCATCAGTGAGTCGACAAGGCAGGGCTATGGCTACACCTTC.

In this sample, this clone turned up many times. The chain's CDR3 is CASRAGGTPQLFF. The DNA of the CDR3 is TGCGCCAGCAGAGCGGGAGGGACCCCGCAGCTGTTTTTT. This chain joins TRBV4-1 and TRBJ2-2, with 10 bases identical to TRBD2. Looked up from germline, CDR1 is MGHRA and CDR2 is YSYEKL. The CDR3 has 13 residues. V lost 6 bases to trimming and J lost 12 bases; unmatched junction nucleotides: 7.

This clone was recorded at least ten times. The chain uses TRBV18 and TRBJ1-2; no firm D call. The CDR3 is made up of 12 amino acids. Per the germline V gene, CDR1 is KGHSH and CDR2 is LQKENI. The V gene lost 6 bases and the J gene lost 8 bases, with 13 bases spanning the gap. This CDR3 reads CASSGSRGGYTF. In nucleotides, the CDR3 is TGTGCCAGCTCGGGCAGCCGGGGAGGCTACACCTTC.

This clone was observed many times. CDR3 sequence (DNA): TGTGCCACCAGCAGAGACAGGGGAGATGGCTACACCTTC. Translation gives CATSRDRGDGYTF. V and J are TRBV15 and TRBJ1-2, with D possibly TRBD1 on 6 matching bases. V was clipped by 0 bases and J by 6 bases, with 8 bases between them. Germline V gene sequence: CDR1 LNHNV, CDR2 YYDKDF (reference sequence). This CDR3 contains 13 residues.